The entry that follows covers one TCR beta chain sequence. These data belong to a study of brain T cells in children with intractable seizures. Time point described: blood from clinic visit 5 months post-surgery; TSC patient then seizure free. Looked up from germline, CDR1 is SGHNT and CDR2 is YYREEE (reference sequence). The CDR3 is made up of 13 amino acids. Trimming left V 1 base short and J 7 bases short, with 9 bases between. Profiled with immunoSEQ multiplex PCR; TCRdb holds only in-frame clones, not every one. The sample yields about 340,000 clones, about 94% seen once. The sequences come from peripheral blood, collected 4 to 5 months after surgery. The chain joins TRBV5-4 to TRBJ2-1; D is uncertain. The TCR originated in a boy younger than two with tuberous sclerosis and intractable seizures. The CDR3 DNA is TGTGCCAGCAGCTTGTCACTCGGGAATGAGCAGTTCTTC. Translating it yields CASSLSLGNEQFF.